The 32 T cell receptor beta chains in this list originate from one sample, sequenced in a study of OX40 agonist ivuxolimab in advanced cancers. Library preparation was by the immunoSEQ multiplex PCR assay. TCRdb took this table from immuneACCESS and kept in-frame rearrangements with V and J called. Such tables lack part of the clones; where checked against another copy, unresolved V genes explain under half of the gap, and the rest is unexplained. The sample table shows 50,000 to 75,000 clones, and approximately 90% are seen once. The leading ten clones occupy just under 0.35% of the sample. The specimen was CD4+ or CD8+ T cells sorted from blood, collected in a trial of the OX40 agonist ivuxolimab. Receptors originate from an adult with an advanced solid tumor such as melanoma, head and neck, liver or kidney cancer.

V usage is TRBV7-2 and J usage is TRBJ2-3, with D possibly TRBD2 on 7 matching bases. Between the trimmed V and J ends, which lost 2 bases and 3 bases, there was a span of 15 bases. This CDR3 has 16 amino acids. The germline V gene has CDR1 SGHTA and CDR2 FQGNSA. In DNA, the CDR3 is TGTGCCAGCAGCTTACGAGGACTAGGGACAACAGATACGCAGTATTTT. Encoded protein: CASSLRGLGTTDTQYF.

The CDR3 reads CASSLGRRSYGYTF. The CDR3 DNA reads TGTGCCAGCAGCTTGGGCAGGCGCTCCTATGGCTACACCTTC. This chain uses TRBV5-8 with TRBJ1-2; D not resolved. V was cut by 0 bases and J by 4 bases, with 10 bases left in between. Germline assignment: CDR1 SGHTS and CDR2 YDEGEE. The CDR3 consists of 14 residues.

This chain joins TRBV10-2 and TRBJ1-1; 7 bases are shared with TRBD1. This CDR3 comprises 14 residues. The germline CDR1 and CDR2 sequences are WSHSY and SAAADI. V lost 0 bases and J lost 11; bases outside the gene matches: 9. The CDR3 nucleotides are TGCGCCAGCAGTGAGTCCCCGTGGACAGGTGGGGCTTTCTTT. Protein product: CASSESPWTGGAFF.

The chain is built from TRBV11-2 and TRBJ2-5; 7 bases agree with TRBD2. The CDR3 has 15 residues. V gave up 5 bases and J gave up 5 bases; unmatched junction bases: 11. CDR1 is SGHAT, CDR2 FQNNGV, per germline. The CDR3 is CASSPLGGGGETQYF. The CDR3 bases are TGTGCCAGCAGCCCCCTAGGCGGGGGAGGCGAGACCCAGTACTTC.

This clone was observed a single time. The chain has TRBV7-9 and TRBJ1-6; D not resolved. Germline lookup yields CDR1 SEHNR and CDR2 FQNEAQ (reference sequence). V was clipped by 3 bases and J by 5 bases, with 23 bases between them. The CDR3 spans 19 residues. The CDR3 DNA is TGTGCCAGCAGCTTGGCCCGAGGAGACTTTGGGAGTCATAATTCACCCCTCCACTTT. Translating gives CASSLARGDFGSHNSPLHF.

The chain's CDR3 is CASRMTGIRTGELFF. The CDR3 nucleotides are TGTGCCAGTAGAATGACAGGCATTAGAACCGGGGAGCTGTTTTTT. J is TRBJ2-2 and V is TRBV19; D is perhaps TRBD1 (6 bases). The CDR3 is made up of 15 amino acids. The V gene lost 6 bases and the J gene lost 5 bases, with 16 bases spanning the gap. The germline gives CDR1 LNHDA, CDR2 SQIVND (reference sequence).

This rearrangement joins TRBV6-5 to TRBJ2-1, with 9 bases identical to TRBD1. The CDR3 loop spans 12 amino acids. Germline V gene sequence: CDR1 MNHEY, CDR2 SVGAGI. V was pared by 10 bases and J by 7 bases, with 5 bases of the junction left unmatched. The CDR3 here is CATGTGSNEQFF. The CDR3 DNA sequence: TGTGCCACCGGGACAGGGAGTAATGAGCAGTTCTTC.

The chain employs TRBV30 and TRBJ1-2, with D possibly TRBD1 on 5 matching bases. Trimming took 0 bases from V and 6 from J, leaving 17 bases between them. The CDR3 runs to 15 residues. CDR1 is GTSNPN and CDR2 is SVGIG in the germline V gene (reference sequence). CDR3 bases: TGTGCCTGGAGTGTATTGGGGACGGTGGCGGATGGCTACACCTTC. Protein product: CAWSVLGTVADGYTF.

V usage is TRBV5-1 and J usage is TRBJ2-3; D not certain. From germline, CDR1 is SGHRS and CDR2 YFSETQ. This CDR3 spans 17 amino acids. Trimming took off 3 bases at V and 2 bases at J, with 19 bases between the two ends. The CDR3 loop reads CASSSALVPLNTDTQYF. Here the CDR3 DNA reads TGCGCCAGCAGCTCCGCTCTAGTGCCGCTTAACACAGATACGCAGTATTTT.

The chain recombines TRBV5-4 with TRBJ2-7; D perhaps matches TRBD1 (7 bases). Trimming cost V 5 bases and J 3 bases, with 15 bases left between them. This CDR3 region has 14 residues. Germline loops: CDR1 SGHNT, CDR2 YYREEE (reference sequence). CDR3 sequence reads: CASRRQGAGYEQYF. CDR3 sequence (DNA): TGTGCCAGCAGGCGACAGGGAGCGGGCTACGAGCAGTACTTC.

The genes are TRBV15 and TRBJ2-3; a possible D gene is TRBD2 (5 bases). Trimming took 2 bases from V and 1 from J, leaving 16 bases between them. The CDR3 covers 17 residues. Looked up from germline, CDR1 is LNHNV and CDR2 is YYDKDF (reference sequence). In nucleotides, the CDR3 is TGTGCCACCAGCAGACGACGGCTCGGAGGAGGCACAGATACGCAGTATTTT. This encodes CATSRRRLGGGTDTQYF.

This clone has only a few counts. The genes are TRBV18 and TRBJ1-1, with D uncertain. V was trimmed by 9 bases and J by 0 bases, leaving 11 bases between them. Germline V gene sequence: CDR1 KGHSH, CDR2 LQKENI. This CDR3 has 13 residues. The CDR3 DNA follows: TGTGCCAGTGCTGACGGGGTGAACACTGAAGCTTTCTTT. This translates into CASADGVNTEAFF.

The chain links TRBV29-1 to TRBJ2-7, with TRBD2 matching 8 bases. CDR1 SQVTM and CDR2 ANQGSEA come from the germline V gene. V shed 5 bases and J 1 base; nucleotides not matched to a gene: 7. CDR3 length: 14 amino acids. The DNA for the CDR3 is TGCAGCGTTTTTACGGGGGGGACATCCTACGAGCAGTACTTC. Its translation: CSVFTGGTSYEQYF.

This chain's CDR3 is CASSLQLMGTSEAPEQFF. As DNA, the CDR3 is TGTGCCAGCAGCTTACAACTGATGGGGACTAGCGAGGCGCCGGAGCAGTTCTTC. J is TRBJ2-1 and V is TRBV11-3; TRBD2 aligns across 10 bases. The germline V gene encodes CDR1 SGHNT and CDR2 YENEEA. The junction had 17 bases not matched to a gene; V was cut back by 2 bases and J by 10 bases. The CDR3 is made up of 18 amino acids.

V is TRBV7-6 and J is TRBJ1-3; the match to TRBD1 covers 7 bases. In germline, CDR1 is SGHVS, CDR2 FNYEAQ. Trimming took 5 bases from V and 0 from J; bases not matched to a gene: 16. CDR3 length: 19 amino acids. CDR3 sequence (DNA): TGTGCCAGCAGCCGGAAACCGGGACAGAGTTCCGACTCTGGAAACACCATATATTTT. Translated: CASSRKPGQSSDSGNTIYF. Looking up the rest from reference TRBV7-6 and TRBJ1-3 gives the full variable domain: GAGVSQSPRYKVTKRGQDVALRCDPISGHVSLYWYRQALGQGPEFLTYFNYEAQQDKSGLPNDRFSAERPEGSISTLTIQRTEQRDSAMYRCASSRKPGQSSDSGNTIYFGEGSWLTVV.

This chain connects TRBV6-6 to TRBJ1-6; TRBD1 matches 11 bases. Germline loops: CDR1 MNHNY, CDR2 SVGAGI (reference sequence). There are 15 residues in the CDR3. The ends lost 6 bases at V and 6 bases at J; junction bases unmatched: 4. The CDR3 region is CASSLGTGGNSPLHF. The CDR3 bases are TGTGCCAGCAGCCTAGGGACAGGGGGTAATTCACCCCTCCACTTT.

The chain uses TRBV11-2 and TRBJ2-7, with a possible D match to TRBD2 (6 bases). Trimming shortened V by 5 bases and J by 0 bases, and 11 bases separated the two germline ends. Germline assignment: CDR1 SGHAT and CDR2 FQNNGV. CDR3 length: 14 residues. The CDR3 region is CASSRGFSSYEQYF. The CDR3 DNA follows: TGTGCCAGCAGCCGGGGGTTTAGCTCCTACGAGCAGTACTTC.

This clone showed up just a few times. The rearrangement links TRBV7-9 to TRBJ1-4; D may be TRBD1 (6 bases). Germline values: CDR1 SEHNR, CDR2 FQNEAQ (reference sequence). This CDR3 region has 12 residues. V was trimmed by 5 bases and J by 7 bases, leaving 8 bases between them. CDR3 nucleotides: TGTGCCAGCAGCGTAGGGGGTGAAAAACTGTTTTTT. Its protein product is CASSVGGEKLFF.

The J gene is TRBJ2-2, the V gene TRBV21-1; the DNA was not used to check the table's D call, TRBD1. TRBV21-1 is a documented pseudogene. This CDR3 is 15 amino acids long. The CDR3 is CASSKRQDITGELFF. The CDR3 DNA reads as TGTGCCAGCAGCAAAAGACAGGATATCACCGGGGAGCTGTTTTTT.

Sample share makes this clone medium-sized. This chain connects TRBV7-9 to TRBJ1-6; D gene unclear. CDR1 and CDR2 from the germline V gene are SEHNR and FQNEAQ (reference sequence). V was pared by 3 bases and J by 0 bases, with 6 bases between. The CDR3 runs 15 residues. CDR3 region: CASSFTSSYNSPLHF. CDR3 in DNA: TGTGCCAGCAGCTTCACTAGCTCCTATAATTCACCCCTCCACTTT. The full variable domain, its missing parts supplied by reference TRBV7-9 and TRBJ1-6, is DTGVSQNPRHKITKRGQNVTFRCDPISEHNRLYWYRQTLGQGPEFLTYFQNEAQLEKSRLLSDRFSAERPKGSFSTLEIQRTEQGDSAMYLCASSFTSSYNSPLHFGNGTRLTVT.

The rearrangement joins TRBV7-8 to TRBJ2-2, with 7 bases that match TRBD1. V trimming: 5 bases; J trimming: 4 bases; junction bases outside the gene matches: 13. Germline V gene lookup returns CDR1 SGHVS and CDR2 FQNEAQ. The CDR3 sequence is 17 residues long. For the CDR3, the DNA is TGTGCCAGCAGCCCAACTCGCAACAGGGGAAGCACCGGGGAGCTGTTTTTT. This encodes CASSPTRNRGSTGELFF.

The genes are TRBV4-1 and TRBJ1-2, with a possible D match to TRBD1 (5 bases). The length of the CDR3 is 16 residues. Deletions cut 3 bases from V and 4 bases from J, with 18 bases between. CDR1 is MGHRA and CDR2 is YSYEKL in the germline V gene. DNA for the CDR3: TGCGCCAGCAGCCAGGGGGAGGACCCGGGGACCTATGGCTACACCTTC. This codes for CASSQGEDPGTYGYTF.

CDR3: CASTGTGGNVAFF. The DNA of the CDR3 is TGTGCCAGCACCGGGACAGGGGGCAACGTGGCTTTCTTT. This chain links TRBV2 with TRBJ1-1, with 12 nucleotides matching TRBD1. This CDR3 has 13 residues. In germline, CDR1 is SNHLY, CDR2 FYNNEI. Trimming removed 7 bases from V and 11 bases from J; junction bases left unmatched: 8.

The CDR3 region is CASTPDREIEAFF. The CDR3 region has the DNA TGTGCCAGCACCCCGGACAGGGAAATTGAAGCTTTCTTT. V gene TRBV21-1 combines with J gene TRBJ1-1; the D call of TRBD1 is as the table states it, not checked on the DNA. TRBV21-1 is deemed a pseudogene. The CDR3 has 13 residues.

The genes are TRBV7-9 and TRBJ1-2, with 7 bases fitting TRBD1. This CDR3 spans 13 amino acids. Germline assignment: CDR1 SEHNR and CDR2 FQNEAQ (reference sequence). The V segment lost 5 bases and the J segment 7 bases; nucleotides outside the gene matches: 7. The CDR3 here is CASSHFRDSGYTF. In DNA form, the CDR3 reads TGTGCCAGCAGCCATTTTAGGGACAGTGGCTACACCTTC.

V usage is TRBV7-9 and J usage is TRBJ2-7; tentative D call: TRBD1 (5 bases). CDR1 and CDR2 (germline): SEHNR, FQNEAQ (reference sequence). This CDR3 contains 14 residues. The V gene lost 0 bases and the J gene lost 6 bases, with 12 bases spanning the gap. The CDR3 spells CASSLASGWREQYF. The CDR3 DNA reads TGTGCCAGCAGCTTAGCGTCAGGGTGGCGCGAGCAGTACTTC.

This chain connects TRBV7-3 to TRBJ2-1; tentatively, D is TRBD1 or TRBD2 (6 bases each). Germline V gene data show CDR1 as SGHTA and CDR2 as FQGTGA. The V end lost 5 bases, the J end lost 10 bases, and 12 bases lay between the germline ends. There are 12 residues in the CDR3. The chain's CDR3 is CASSQQGGEQFF. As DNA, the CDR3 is TGTGCCAGCAGCCAACAGGGAGGCGAGCAGTTCTTC. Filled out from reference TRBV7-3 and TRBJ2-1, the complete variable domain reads GAGVSQTPSNKVTEKGKYVELRCDPISGHTALYWYRQSLGQGPEFLIYFQGTGAADDSGLPNDRFFAVRPEGSVSTLKIQRTERGDSAVYLCASSQQGGEQFFGPGTRLTVL.

CDR3: CASSIGYEQYF. The CDR3 bases are TGTGCCAGTAGTATAGGATACGAGCAGTACTTC. This chain connects TRBV19 to TRBJ2-7, with D uncertain. The germline V gene encodes CDR1 LNHDA and CDR2 SQIVND (reference sequence). The V end lost 1 base, the J end lost 4 bases, and 2 bases lay between the germline ends. The CDR3 has 11 residues.

CDR3 in amino acids: CASSWTSVETQYF. CDR3 nucleotide sequence: TGTGCCAGCAGCTGGACTAGCGTAGAGACCCAGTACTTC. The chain is built from TRBV7-9 and TRBJ2-5, with 9 bases aligning to TRBD2. Per the germline V gene, CDR1 is SEHNR and CDR2 is FQNEAQ (reference sequence). V lost 4 bases to trimming and J lost 4 bases; unmatched junction nucleotides: 1. This CDR3 has 13 amino acids.

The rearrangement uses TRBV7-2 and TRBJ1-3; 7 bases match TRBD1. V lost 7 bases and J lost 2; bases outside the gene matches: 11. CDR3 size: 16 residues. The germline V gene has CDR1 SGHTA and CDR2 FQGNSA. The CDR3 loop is CASTPQGGLPGNTIYF. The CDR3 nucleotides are TGTGCCAGCACCCCACAAGGGGGCCTACCTGGAAACACCATATATTTT.

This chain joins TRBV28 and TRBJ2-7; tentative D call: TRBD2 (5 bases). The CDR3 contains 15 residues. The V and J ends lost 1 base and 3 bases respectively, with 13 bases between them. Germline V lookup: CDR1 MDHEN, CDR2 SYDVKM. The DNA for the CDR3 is TGTGCCAGCAGTTTATTAAAGGGAGAGGGCTACGAGCAGTACTTC. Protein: CASSLLKGEGYEQYF.

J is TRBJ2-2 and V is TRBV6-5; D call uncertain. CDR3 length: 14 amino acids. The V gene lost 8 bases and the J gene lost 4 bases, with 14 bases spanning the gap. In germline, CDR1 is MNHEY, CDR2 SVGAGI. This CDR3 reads CASSTTWVTGELFF. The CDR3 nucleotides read TGTGCCAGCTCCACAACCTGGGTCACCGGGGAGCTGTTTTTT.